A single sample gave rise to the 2 T cell receptor beta chains below, sequenced in a study of blood T cells in healthy people across ages. Combining a sample-barcoded 5' primer with a J-beta primer mix, a second PCR ran for about 7 to 11 cycles. In TCRdb, the 5' RACE reads were re-called with MiXCR into one record per CDR3 protein. This table has 950,000 to 1,200,000 distinct CDR3 sequences, around two fifths appearing once. The material sequenced was blood. The receptors were gathered from a man aged 18 to 29 in good health.

CDR3 nucleotide sequence: TGTGCCAGCAAAGAAGGGCCCAGGGGCGGCTACACCTTC. It specifies CASKEGPRGGYTF. The chain has TRBV2 and TRBJ1-2, with D perhaps TRBD1 (6 bases). This CDR3 region has 13 residues. V was pared by 7 bases and J by 8 bases, with 17 bases between. Germline V gene lookup returns CDR1 SNHLY and CDR2 FYNNEI.

About this clonotype: Being one base from a much bigger clone, this may be a read error. The chain has TRBV2 and TRBJ1-4; no firm D call. The germline CDR1 and CDR2 sequences are SNHLY and FYNNEI. Between the trimmed V and J ends, which lost 3 bases and 4 bases, there was a span of 6 bases. The CDR3 has 13 residues. For the CDR3, the DNA is TGTGCCAGCAGTGAGCAGCGTAATGAAAAACTGTTTTTT. Amino acids: CASSEQRNEKLFF.